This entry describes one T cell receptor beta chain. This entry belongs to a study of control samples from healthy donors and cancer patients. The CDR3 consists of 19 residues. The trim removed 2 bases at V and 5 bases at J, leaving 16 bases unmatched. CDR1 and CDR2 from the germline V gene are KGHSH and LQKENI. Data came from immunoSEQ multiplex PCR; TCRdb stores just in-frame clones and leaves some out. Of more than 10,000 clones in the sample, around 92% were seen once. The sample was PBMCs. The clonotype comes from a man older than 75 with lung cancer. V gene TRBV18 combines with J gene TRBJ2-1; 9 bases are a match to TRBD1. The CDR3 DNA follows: TGTGCCAGCTCACCAGTAACGCGGGTTAGACAGGGGGGCGACAATGAGCAGTTCTTC. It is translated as CASSPVTRVRQGGDNEQFF.